The 3 T cell receptor beta chains presented below share a single source sample, sequenced in a study of blood T cell repertoires in COVID-19. Profiled with immunoSEQ multiplex PCR; TCRdb holds only in-frame clones, not every one. The sample yields approximately 20,000 clones, 83% seen once. Sequences were obtained from peripheral blood. These receptors were taken from a man between 65 and 85 years old with acute or convalescent COVID-19.

This rearrangement joins TRBV24-1 to TRBJ1-5, with D possibly matching TRBD1 (6 bases). The CDR3 runs 12 residues. Germline loops: CDR1 KGHDR, CDR2 SFDVKD. Between the trimmed V and J ends, which lost 6 bases and 4 bases, there was a span of 6 bases. This CDR3 reads CATSQGNQPQHF. The CDR3 region has the DNA TGTGCCACCAGTCAGGGGAATCAGCCCCAGCATTTT.

The V call is TRBV30, the J call TRBJ1-2; no firm D call. This CDR3 spans 11 amino acids. CDR1 is GTSNPN and CDR2 is SVGIG in the germline V gene (reference sequence). The germline V and J ends were trimmed by 4 bases and 7 bases, with 10 bases remaining between them. CDR3 amino acids: CAWNGRGGYTF. The DNA for the CDR3 is TGTGCCTGGAACGGGAGAGGTGGCTACACCTTC.

V usage is TRBV11-3 and J usage is TRBJ1-1, with a weak D call TRBD1 (5 bases). CDR1 and CDR2 from the germline V gene are SGHNT and YENEEA. The CDR3 consists of 13 residues. V dropped 3 bases and J dropped 1 base, with 6 bases sitting between them. The CDR3: CASSLGGNTEAFF. The CDR3 nucleotides read TGTGCCAGCAGCTTGGGGGGGAACACTGAAGCTTTCTTT.